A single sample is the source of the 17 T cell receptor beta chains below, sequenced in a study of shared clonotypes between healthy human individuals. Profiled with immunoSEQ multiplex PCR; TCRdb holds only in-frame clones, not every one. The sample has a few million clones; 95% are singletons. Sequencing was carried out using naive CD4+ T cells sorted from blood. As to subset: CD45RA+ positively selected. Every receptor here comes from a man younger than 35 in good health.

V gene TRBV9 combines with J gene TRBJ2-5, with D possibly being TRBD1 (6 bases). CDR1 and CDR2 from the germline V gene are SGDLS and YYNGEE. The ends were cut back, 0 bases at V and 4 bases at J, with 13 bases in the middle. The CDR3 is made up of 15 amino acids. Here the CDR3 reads CASSVEDQGRETQYF. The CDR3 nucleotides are TGTGCCAGCAGCGTAGAGGACCAGGGGAGAGAGACCCAGTACTTC. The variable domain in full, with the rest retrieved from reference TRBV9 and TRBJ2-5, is DSGVTQTPKHLITATGQRVTLRCSPRSGDLSVYWYQQSLDQGLQFLIQYYNGEERAKGNILERFSAQQFPDLHSELNLSSLELGDSALYFCASSVEDQGRETQYFGPGTRLLVL.

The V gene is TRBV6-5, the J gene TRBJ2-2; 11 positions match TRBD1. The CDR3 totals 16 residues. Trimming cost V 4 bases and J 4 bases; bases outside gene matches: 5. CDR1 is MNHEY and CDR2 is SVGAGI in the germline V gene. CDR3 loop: CASSWTGGKTTGELFF. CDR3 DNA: TGTGCCAGCAGTTGGACAGGGGGCAAGACCACCGGGGAGCTGTTTTTT.

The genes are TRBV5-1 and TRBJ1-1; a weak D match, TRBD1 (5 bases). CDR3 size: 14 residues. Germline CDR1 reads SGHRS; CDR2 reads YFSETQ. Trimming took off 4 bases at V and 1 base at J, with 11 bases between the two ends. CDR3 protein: CASSRAGQNTEAFF. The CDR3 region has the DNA TGCGCCAGCAGCCGGGCGGGGCAGAACACTGAAGCTTTCTTT.

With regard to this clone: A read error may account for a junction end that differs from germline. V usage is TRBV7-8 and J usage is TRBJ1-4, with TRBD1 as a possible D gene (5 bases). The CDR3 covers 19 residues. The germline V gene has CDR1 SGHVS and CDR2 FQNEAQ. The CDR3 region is CASSPGTSGPESPKKPVSF. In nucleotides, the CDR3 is TGTGCCAGCAGTCCCGGGACCTCGGGCCCTGAGAGTCCGAAGAAGCCCGTGTCGTTT.

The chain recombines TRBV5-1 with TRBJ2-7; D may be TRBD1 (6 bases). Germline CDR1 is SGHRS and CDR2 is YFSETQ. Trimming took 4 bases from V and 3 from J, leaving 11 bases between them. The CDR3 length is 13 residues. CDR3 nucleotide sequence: TGCGCCAGCAGCCGTGGACAGATCTACGAGCAGTACTTC. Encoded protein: CASSRGQIYEQYF.

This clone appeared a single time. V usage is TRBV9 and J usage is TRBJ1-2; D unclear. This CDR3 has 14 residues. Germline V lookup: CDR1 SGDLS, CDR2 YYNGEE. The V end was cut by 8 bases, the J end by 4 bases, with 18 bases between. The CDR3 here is CASAPSGSSYGYTF. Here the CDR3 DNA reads TGTGCCAGTGCCCCCTCCGGCAGCTCCTATGGCTACACCTTC. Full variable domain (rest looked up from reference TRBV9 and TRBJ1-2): DSGVTQTPKHLITATGQRVTLRCSPRSGDLSVYWYQQSLDQGLQFLIQYYNGEERAKGNILERFSAQQFPDLHSELNLSSLELGDSALYFCASAPSGSSYGYTFGSGTRLTVV.

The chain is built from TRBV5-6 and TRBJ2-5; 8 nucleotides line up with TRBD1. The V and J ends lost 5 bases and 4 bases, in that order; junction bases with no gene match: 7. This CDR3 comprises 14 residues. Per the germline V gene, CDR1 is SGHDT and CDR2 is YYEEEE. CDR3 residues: CASRMTGEGETQYF. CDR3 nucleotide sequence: TGTGCCAGCAGGATGACAGGGGAAGGAGAGACCCAGTACTTC.

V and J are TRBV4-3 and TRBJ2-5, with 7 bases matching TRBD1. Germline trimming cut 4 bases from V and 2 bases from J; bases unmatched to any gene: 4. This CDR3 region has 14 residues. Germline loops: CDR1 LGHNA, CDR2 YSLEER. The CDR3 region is CASSPDRAQETQYF. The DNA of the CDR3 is TGCGCCAGCAGCCCCGACAGGGCTCAAGAGACCCAGTACTTC.

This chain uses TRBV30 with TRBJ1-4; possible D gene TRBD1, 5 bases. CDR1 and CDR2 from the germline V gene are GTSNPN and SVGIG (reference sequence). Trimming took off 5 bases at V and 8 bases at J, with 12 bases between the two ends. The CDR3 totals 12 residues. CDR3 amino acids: CAWDRGREKLFF. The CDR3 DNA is TGTGCCTGGGATCGGGGGAGAGAAAAACTGTTTTTT.

The CDR3: CASSVTGGSSFQYF. Here the CDR3 DNA reads TGTGCCAGCAGCGTGACGGGTGGATCTAGCTTCCAGTACTTC. J is TRBJ2-5 and V is TRBV9, with a possible D match to TRBD2 (5 bases). Trimming removed 2 bases at V and 10 bases at J, with 18 bases between. The CDR3 runs to 14 residues. Germline V CDR1 and CDR2: SGDLS, YYNGEE.

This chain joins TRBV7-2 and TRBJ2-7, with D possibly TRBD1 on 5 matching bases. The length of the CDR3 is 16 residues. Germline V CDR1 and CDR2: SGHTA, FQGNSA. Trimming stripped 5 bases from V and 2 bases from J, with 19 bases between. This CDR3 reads CASSLMGQGRTYEQYF. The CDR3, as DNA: TGTGCCAGCAGCCTAATGGGGCAGGGTAGAACCTACGAGCAGTACTTC.

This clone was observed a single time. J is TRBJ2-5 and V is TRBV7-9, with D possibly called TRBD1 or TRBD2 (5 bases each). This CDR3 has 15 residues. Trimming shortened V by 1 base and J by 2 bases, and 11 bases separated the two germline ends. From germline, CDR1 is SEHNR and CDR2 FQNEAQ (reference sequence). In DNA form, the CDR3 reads TGTGCCAGCAGCTTAGGGGGGTTTGGGCAAGAGACCCAGTACTTC. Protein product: CASSLGGFGQETQYF.

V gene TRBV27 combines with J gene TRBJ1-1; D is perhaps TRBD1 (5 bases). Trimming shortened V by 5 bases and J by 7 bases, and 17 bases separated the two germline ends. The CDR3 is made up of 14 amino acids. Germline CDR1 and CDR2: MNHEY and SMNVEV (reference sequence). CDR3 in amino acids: CASSPLAGDLEAFF. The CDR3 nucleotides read TGTGCCAGCAGTCCGCTCGCCGGGGACCTTGAAGCTTTCTTT.

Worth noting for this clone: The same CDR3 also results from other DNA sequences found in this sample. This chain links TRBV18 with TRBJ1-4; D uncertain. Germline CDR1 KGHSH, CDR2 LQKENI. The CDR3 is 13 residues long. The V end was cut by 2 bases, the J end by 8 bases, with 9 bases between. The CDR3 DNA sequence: TGTGCCAGCTCACCAGGGCTAAACGAAAAACTGTTTTTT. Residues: CASSPGLNEKLFF.

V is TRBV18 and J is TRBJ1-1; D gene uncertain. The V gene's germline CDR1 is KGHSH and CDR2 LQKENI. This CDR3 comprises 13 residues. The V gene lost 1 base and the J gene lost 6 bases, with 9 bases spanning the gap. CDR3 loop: CASSPQPGAEAFF. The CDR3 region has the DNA TGTGCCAGCTCACCACAACCGGGAGCTGAAGCTTTCTTT. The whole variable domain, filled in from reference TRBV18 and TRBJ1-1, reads NAGVMQNPRHLVRRRGQEARLRCSPMKGHSHVYWYRQLPEEGLKFMVYLQKENIIDESGMPKERFSAEFPKEGPSILRIQQVVRGDSAAYFCASSPQPGAEAFFGQGTRLTVV.

CDR3 sequence reads: CASSLAGLGYGYTF. DNA of the CDR3: TGTGCCAGCAGCTTAGCCGGACTGGGCTATGGCTACACCTTC. J is TRBJ1-2 and V is TRBV11-2; no clear D gene. The germline V gene encodes CDR1 SGHAT and CDR2 FQNNGV. This CDR3 has 14 residues. The ends were cut back, 1 base at V and 4 bases at J, with 10 bases in the middle.

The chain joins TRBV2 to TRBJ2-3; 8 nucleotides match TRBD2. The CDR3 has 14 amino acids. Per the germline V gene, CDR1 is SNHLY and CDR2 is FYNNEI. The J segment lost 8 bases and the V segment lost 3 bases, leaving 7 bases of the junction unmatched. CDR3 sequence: CASSDVIAGFTQYF. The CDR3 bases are TGTGCCAGCAGTGACGTGATAGCGGGGTTTACGCAGTATTTT.